The 14 T cell receptor beta chains listed next were all sequenced from one sample in a study of memory CD4+ T cells and cytomegalovirus serostatus. The sort gate was single viable CD3+CD4+CD8-CD45RO+ cells for memory CD4+ T cells. The table came from immunoSEQ multiplex PCR; TCRdb's copy has only in-frame clones and leaves some out. The table records 40,000 to 60,000 clones, about three quarters of them present only once. The sample comprised memory CD4+ T cells from blood. Source of these receptors: an adult in good health and CMV-seronegative.

This chain uses TRBV10-3 with TRBJ2-7; D remains unclear. Between the trimmed V and J ends, which lost 0 bases and 6 bases, there was a span of 6 bases. The CDR3 contains 12 residues. Germline V gene sequence: CDR1 ENHRY, CDR2 SYGVKD. The CDR3 sequence: CAISESFSEQYF. The CDR3 DNA sequence: TGTGCCATCAGTGAGTCGTTTTCCGAGCAGTACTTC.

This chain joins TRBV2 and TRBJ2-5; 8 positions agree with TRBD1. This CDR3 region has 15 residues. Trimming removed 7 bases from V and 1 base from J; junction bases left unmatched: 8. The V gene's germline CDR1 is SNHLY and CDR2 FYNNEI. In nucleotides, the CDR3 is TGTGCCAGCAAGGTCTGGGACAGGAGCCAAGAGACCCAGTACTTC. Translation gives CASKVWDRSQETQYF.

The rearrangement links TRBV6-5 to TRBJ1-1, with no clear D. Trimming pared 6 bases from V and 1 base from J, leaving 12 bases between. Germline V gene sequence: CDR1 MNHEY, CDR2 SVGAGI. CDR3 length: 14 residues. CDR3 residues: CASSPWTGNTEAFF. The CDR3 region has the DNA TGTGCCAGCAGCCCTTGGACGGGGAACACTGAAGCTTTCTTT.

This chain uses TRBV29-1 with TRBJ2-1; 9 nucleotides match TRBD2. The V gene end was trimmed by 4 bases and the J gene end by 7 bases; junction bases not matched to a gene: 11. The germline gives CDR1 SQVTM, CDR2 ANQGSEA. This CDR3 has 15 residues. CDR3 sequence: CSVVPSGKVGNEQFF. The CDR3 DNA reads as TGCAGCGTTGTGCCTAGCGGGAAGGTCGGGAATGAGCAGTTCTTC.

V and J are TRBV5-4 and TRBJ1-1; D unclear. CDR3 length equals 13 residues. V was shortened by 4 bases and J by 1 base, with 8 bases between the two germline ends. Germline CDR1 SGHNT, CDR2 YYREEE (reference sequence). The CDR3 DNA reads as TGTGCCAGCAGCCTGGCCAGGAACACTGAAGCTTTCTTT. Its protein product is CASSLARNTEAFF.

This chain joins TRBV14 and TRBJ1-3; a weak D match, TRBD1 (6 bases). Germline V gene sequence: CDR1 SGHDN, CDR2 FVKESK. The V gene lost 4 bases and the J gene lost 5 bases, with 18 bases spanning the gap. The CDR3 is made up of 16 amino acids. The CDR3 loop reads CASSRGGLLQRNTIYF. The CDR3 bases are TGTGCCAGCAGCCGAGGGGGATTGTTACAGCGAAACACCATATATTTT.

The chain links TRBV4-2 to TRBJ2-7; unclear D gene. The germline V and J ends were trimmed by 0 bases and 7 bases, with 16 bases remaining between them. Per germline, CDR1 LGHNA and CDR2 YNFKEQ. The CDR3 runs to 15 residues. The CDR3, as DNA: TGTGCCAGCAGCCAAGAACCTAACTACCCTCAAGAGCAGTACTTC. This codes for CASSQEPNYPQEQYF.

The rearrangement joins TRBV27 to TRBJ2-3; D is undetermined. The CDR3 runs 13 residues. The germline V gene has CDR1 MNHEY and CDR2 SMNVEV (reference sequence). Trimming shortened V by 7 bases and J by 3 bases, and 11 bases separated the two germline ends. The CDR3: CASNSYDTDTQYF. The CDR3 bases are TGTGCCAGCAACTCATATGATACAGATACGCAGTATTTT.

The gene calls are TRBV18 and TRBJ2-2; 8 bases align to TRBD2. Trimming took 2 bases from V and 6 from J; bases not matched to a gene: 8. Germline V lookup: CDR1 KGHSH, CDR2 LQKENI. This CDR3 contains 16 residues. CDR3 loop: CASSPRGSTSAGELFF. The DNA of the CDR3 is TGTGCCAGCTCACCAAGAGGCTCGACTAGCGCCGGGGAGCTGTTTTTT.

The chain joins TRBV7-9 to TRBJ2-7; D may match TRBD1 or TRBD2 (5 bases each). CDR1 is SEHNR and CDR2 is FQNEAQ in the germline V gene (reference sequence). This CDR3 spans 15 amino acids. Trimming took off 2 bases at V and 0 bases at J, with 11 bases between the two ends. In nucleotides, the CDR3 is TGTGCCAGCAGCTTAAGGGCAGGGAGCTCCTACGAGCAGTACTTC. Translated, it gives CASSLRAGSSYEQYF.

V is TRBV11-1 and J is TRBJ2-3; 7 nucleotides agree with TRBD1. V lost 5 bases, J lost 7 bases, and 6 bases stayed unmatched. This CDR3 comprises 13 residues. CDR1 is SGHAT, CDR2 FQDESV, per germline (reference sequence). As DNA, the CDR3 is TGTGCCAGCAGCCCCGACAGGGTACATACGCAGTATTTT. Protein product: CASSPDRVHTQYF.

The chain uses TRBV27 and TRBJ2-7; 7 bases map to TRBD2. The germline V gene has CDR1 MNHEY and CDR2 SMNVEV (reference sequence). The V gene end was trimmed by 5 bases and the J gene end by 6 bases; junction bases not matched to a gene: 13. CDR3 length: 15 residues. The DNA of the CDR3 is TGTGCCAGCAGTCCCCGACTAGCTCAGTATGGCGAGCAGTACTTC. Protein sequence: CASSPRLAQYGEQYF.

J is TRBJ1-3 and V is TRBV4-2, with a tentative D call TRBD1 (6 bases). Germline values: CDR1 LGHNA, CDR2 YNFKEQ. V lost 2 bases, J lost 0 bases, and 20 bases lay in between. The CDR3 spans 19 residues. The CDR3 DNA reads TGTGCCAGCAGCCAATGGACAGACACCGACGCTTCCTCTGGAAACACCATATATTTT. Translation: CASSQWTDTDASSGNTIYF.

This sequence joins TRBV28 and TRBJ1-1, with D uncertain. The CDR3 is 11 residues long. Between the trimmed V and J ends, which lost 6 bases and 7 bases, there was a span of 9 bases. CDR1 is MDHEN, CDR2 SYDVKM, per germline. CDR3 in amino acids: CASRSLGEAFF. In DNA form, the CDR3 reads TGTGCCAGCAGAAGTCTGGGTGAAGCTTTCTTT.